The TCR beta chain described here comes from a study of T cell repertoires in cytomegalovirus infection. Study at large: Public TCR beta signature analysis indicated the presence of both CMV infection and matching HLA type. Whole-study results and caveats: The study found HLA-C-restricted CMV-specific TCR beta clonotypes dominating the ex vivo response.

This clonotype has a count of ten or more. Its antigen is not identified. One entry per CDR3 protein results from TCRdb running MiXCR on the reads. The table shows 560,000 or so distinct CDR3 sequences, with approximately 15% occurring only once. Germline trimming cut 6 bases from V and 5 bases from J; bases unmatched to any gene: 8. Germline assignment: CDR1 MDHEN and CDR2 SYDVKM. The CDR3 totals 14 residues. Input material: CD8+ T cells from PBMCs. The rearrangement uses TRBV28 and TRBJ2-7, with 9 bases identical to TRBD1. The TCR was taken from a human donor in good health (CMV status not recorded). Some clones in this sample may be carry-over from other donors' samples. The CDR3, as DNA: TGTGCCAGCAGAACGCCGGGACAGGGCCACGAGCAGTACTTC. This codes for CASRTPGQGHEQYF.